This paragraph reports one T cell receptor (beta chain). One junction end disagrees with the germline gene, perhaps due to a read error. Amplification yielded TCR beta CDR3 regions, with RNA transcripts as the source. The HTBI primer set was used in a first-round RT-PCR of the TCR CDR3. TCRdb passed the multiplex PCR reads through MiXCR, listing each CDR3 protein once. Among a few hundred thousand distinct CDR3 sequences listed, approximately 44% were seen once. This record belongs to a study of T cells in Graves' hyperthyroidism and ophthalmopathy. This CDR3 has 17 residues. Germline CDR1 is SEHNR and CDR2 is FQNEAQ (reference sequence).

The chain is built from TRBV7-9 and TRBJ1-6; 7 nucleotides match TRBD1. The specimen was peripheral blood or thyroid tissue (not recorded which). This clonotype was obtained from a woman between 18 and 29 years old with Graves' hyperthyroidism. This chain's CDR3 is CATSSLGAGGNNSPLHF. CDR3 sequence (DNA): TGTGCCACCAGCAGTTTGGGGGCAGGGGGGAATAATTCACCCCTCCACTTT.